Below are 30 T cell receptor beta chains sequenced from a single sample in a study of blood T cell repertoires in COVID-19. The protocol was immunoSEQ multiplex PCR, while the TCRdb copy is restricted to in-frame clones and leaves out a portion. The sample contains some 260,000 clones, roughly 89% of which appear only once. Source material: PBMCs or T cells enriched from blood (not recorded which). The receptors come from a man aged 40-50 years who had recovered from COVID-19.

The chain employs TRBV7-2 and TRBJ2-7; D remains unclear. Looked up from germline, CDR1 is SGHTA and CDR2 is FQGNSA. Trimming left V 5 bases short and J 3 bases short, with 8 bases between. The CDR3 contains 12 residues. The CDR3 nucleotides are TGTGCCAGCAGCCAAACCAGCTACGAGCAGTACTTC. The encoded protein is CASSQTSYEQYF.

The chain employs TRBV11-3 and TRBJ2-7; no reliable D call. This CDR3 has 14 residues. Germline V CDR1 and CDR2: SGHNT, YENEEA. V was shortened by 1 base and J by 3 bases, with 10 bases between the two germline ends. CDR3 sequence reads: CASSLVLMSYEQYF. CDR3 bases: TGTGCCAGCAGCTTAGTCCTGATGAGCTACGAGCAGTACTTC.

The V gene is TRBV9, the J gene TRBJ1-2; no reliable D call. CDR3 length: 14 residues. The V gene lost 0 bases and the J gene lost 8 bases, with 14 bases spanning the gap. Germline V gives CDR1 SGDLS, CDR2 YYNGEE. The CDR3 loop is CASSVDVGAWGYTF. For the CDR3, the DNA is TGTGCCAGCAGCGTAGATGTGGGAGCCTGGGGCTACACCTTC.

V gene TRBV9 combines with J gene TRBJ1-1; D is perhaps TRBD1 (5 bases). CDR3 size: 14 residues. Germline V gene data show CDR1 as SGDLS and CDR2 as YYNGEE. Trimming left V 0 bases short and J 0 bases short, with 6 bases between. The CDR3 DNA follows: TGTGCCAGCAGCGTAGGGGGGGTGAACACTGAAGCTTTCTTT. It codes for CASSVGGVNTEAFF.

CDR3 protein: CASSSTGGKDTEAFF. The CDR3 coding sequence is TGTGCCAGCAGTTCGACAGGGGGGAAGGACACTGAAGCTTTCTTT. The rearrangement uses TRBV28 and TRBJ1-1; 9 positions match TRBD1. The CDR3 is 15 residues long. The ends lost 4 bases at V and 3 bases at J; junction bases unmatched: 6. From germline, CDR1 is MDHEN and CDR2 SYDVKM. Drawing the rest from reference TRBV28 and TRBJ1-1, the complete variable domain is DVKVTQSSRYLVKRTGEKVFLECVQDMDHENMFWYRQDPGLGLRLIYFSYDVKMKEKGDIPEGYSVSREKKERFSLILESASTNQTSMYLCASSSTGGKDTEAFFGQGTRLTVV.

This chain connects TRBV5-5 to TRBJ1-6; D call uncertain. The length of the CDR3 is 14 residues. The V gene lost 4 bases and the J gene lost 6 bases, with 11 bases spanning the gap. Germline values: CDR1 SGHKS, CDR2 YYEKEE (reference sequence). The CDR3 DNA is TGTGCCAGCAGCCCATGGGCAGCTAATTCACCCCTCCACTTT. This sequence encodes CASSPWAANSPLHF.

The chain has TRBV29-1 and TRBJ1-2; TRBD1 aligns across 8 bases. Trimming removed 0 bases from V and 4 bases from J; junction bases left unmatched: 4. Germline assignment: CDR1 SQVTM and CDR2 ANQGSEA. The CDR3 spans 14 residues. The CDR3 region is CSVEERTGLYGYTF. The CDR3 DNA reads as TGCAGCGTTGAAGAACGGACAGGGCTCTATGGCTACACCTTC.

V and J are TRBV2 and TRBJ2-2; D is possibly TRBD2 (6 bases). V lost 4 bases and J lost 2, with 11 bases in between. CDR3 length: 15 residues. CDR1 is SNHLY and CDR2 is FYNNEI in the germline V gene. As DNA, the CDR3 is TGTGCCAGCAGTGTTCAGGGAGGAAACACCGGGGAGCTGTTTTTT. It yields the protein CASSVQGGNTGELFF.

The J gene is TRBJ2-7, the V gene TRBV7-2; 7 bases agree with TRBD1. Looked up from germline, CDR1 is SGHTA and CDR2 is FQGNSA. After removal of 7 bases from V and 5 bases from J, the junction contained 11 bases not matched to a gene. The length of the CDR3 is 14 residues. The CDR3 is CASTHRQGLHEQYF. CDR3 DNA sequence: TGTGCCAGCACCCACAGACAGGGTCTCCACGAGCAGTACTTC.

The chain joins TRBV4-3 to TRBJ1-2; D possibly corresponds to TRBD1 (5 bases). CDR3 length equals 15 residues. Germline V CDR1 and CDR2: LGHNA, YSLEER. The germline V and J ends were trimmed by 1 base and 5 bases, with 14 bases remaining between them. In nucleotides, the CDR3 is TGCGCCAGCAGCCAAGGAGTGGGGCCGCTTTATGGCTACACCTTC. This sequence encodes CASSQGVGPLYGYTF.

This clone has a handful of counts. This rearrangement joins TRBV4-1 to TRBJ1-4; tentatively, D is TRBD1 (5 bases). CDR1 and CDR2 (germline): MGHRA, YSYEKL. The CDR3 is 15 residues long. V was trimmed by 3 bases and J by 8 bases, leaving 16 bases between them. The CDR3 loop reads CASSHISGGQEKLFF. The DNA for the CDR3 is TGCGCCAGCAGCCACATCTCCGGGGGTCAAGAAAAACTGTTTTTT.

The rearrangement uses TRBV24-1 and TRBJ2-3; 7 positions match TRBD2. V was clipped by 3 bases and J by 0 bases; unmatched bases: 5. CDR1 is KGHDR, CDR2 SFDVKD, per germline. The CDR3 has 16 residues. Written as DNA, the CDR3 is TGTGCCACCAGTGATCGTGTTAGCGGGAGCACAGATACGCAGTATTTT. Translation: CATSDRVSGSTDTQYF.

The genes are TRBV7-9 and TRBJ1-4, with 7 bases fitting TRBD1. Trimming removed 5 bases from V and 0 bases from J; junction bases left unmatched: 15. Germline V gene sequence: CDR1 SEHNR, CDR2 FQNEAQ (reference sequence). CDR3 length: 19 residues. The CDR3 DNA is TGTGCCAGCAGCAACCCCAGGGGACAGCGGATTGCAACTAATGAAAAACTGTTTTTT. Translating gives CASSNPRGQRIATNEKLFF. Drawing the rest from reference TRBV7-9 and TRBJ1-4, the complete variable domain is DTGVSQNPRHKITKRGQNVTFRCDPISEHNRLYWYRQTLGQGPEFLTYFQNEAQLEKSRLLSDRFSAERPKGSFSTLEIQRTEQGDSAMYLCASSNPRGQRIATNEKLFFGSGTQLSVL.

This sequence joins TRBV4-2 and TRBJ1-5, with 9 bases matching TRBD1. The CDR3 loop spans 17 amino acids. The germline CDR1 and CDR2 sequences are LGHNA and YNFKEQ. Trimming removed 0 bases from V and 5 bases from J; junction bases left unmatched: 8. The CDR3 sequence: CASSQDLPGTGYQPQHF. The CDR3 DNA reads as TGTGCCAGCAGCCAAGACCTCCCCGGGACAGGGTATCAGCCCCAGCATTTT.

This clone was picked up one time. This chain uses TRBV6-2 or TRBV6-3 with TRBJ1-5, with D unresolved. Deletions cut 3 bases from V and 1 base from J, with 10 bases between. This CDR3 is built from 15 residues. Germline CDR1 reads MNHEY; CDR2 reads SVGEGT. The chain's CDR3 is CASSYGGPSNQPQHF. In nucleotides, the CDR3 is TGTGCCAGCAGTTATGGAGGACCGAGCAATCAGCCCCAGCATTTT.

The CDR3 DNA reads TGTGCCAGTAGAACCCTTTCTTTGGGGGGGAACACTGAAGCTTTCTTT. It codes for CASRTLSLGGNTEAFF. The chain couples TRBV19 to TRBJ1-1; a possible D gene is TRBD1 (5 bases). V gave up 6 bases and J gave up 1 base, with 18 bases separating them. The CDR3 extends over 16 amino acids. Germline V gene data show CDR1 as LNHDA and CDR2 as SQIVND (reference sequence). Filled out from reference TRBV19 and TRBJ1-1, the complete variable domain reads DGGITQSPKYLFRKEGQNVTLSCEQNLNHDAMYWYRQDPGQGLRLIYYSQIVNDFQKGDIAEGYSVSREKKESFPLTVTSAQKNPTAFYLCASRTLSLGGNTEAFFGQGTRLTVV.

The chain joins TRBV3-1 (or the pseudogene TRBV3-2) to TRBJ2-3, with D possibly TRBD2 on 6 matching bases. The CDR3 length is 18 residues. Germline V gives CDR1 LGHDT, CDR2 YNNKEL (reference sequence). The ends were cut back, 1 base at V and 1 base at J, with 18 bases in the middle. CDR3 bases: TGTGCCAGCAGCCAAGTCCGGGACTGGAGATCACGCACAGATACGCAGTATTTT. This codes for CASSQVRDWRSRTDTQYF.

V is TRBV3-1 (or the pseudogene TRBV3-2) and J is TRBJ2-1, with 13 nucleotides matching TRBD2. The CDR3 spans 20 residues. J gave up 0 bases and V 4 bases, and 12 bases lay outside the gene matches. Germline values: CDR1 LGHDT, CDR2 YNNKEL (reference sequence). This chain's CDR3 is CASSRRGLAGKGRSYNEQFF. DNA of the CDR3: TGTGCCAGCAGCCGCCGGGGACTAGCGGGGAAAGGGCGCTCCTACAATGAGCAGTTCTTC.

V gene TRBV6-6 combines with J gene TRBJ1-5; D is possibly TRBD1 (6 bases). The CDR3 has 13 residues. Germline loops: CDR1 MNHNY, CDR2 SVGAGI (reference sequence). V lost 7 bases to trimming and J lost 1 base, with 8 bases between them. CDR3 sequence: CASTGQSNQPQHF. CDR3 DNA: TGTGCCAGCACCGGACAGAGCAATCAGCCCCAGCATTTT.

The V gene is TRBV6-2 or TRBV6-3, the J gene TRBJ2-1; a possible D gene is TRBD2 (5 bases). The V end lost 4 bases, the J end lost 6 bases, and 13 bases lay between the germline ends. The CDR3 contains 14 residues. Germline CDR1 MNHEY, CDR2 SVGEGT. In DNA form, the CDR3 reads TGTGCCAGCAGTTCAAGGACTGGAACCAATGAGCAGTTCTTC. Its translation: CASSSRTGTNEQFF.

This sequence joins TRBV25-1 and TRBJ1-2; unclear D gene. The CDR3 is 13 amino acids. The germline gives CDR1 MGHDK, CDR2 SYGVNS. Trimming shortened V by 2 bases and J by 4 bases, and 8 bases separated the two germline ends. The CDR3 sequence: CASSEGRSYGYTF. The CDR3 DNA reads TGTGCCAGCAGTGAAGGCAGATCCTATGGCTACACCTTC.

About this clone: Other nucleotide sequences from this sample produce the same CDR3. The chain recombines TRBV5-4 with TRBJ2-1, with TRBD2 matching 13 bases. Germline lookup yields CDR1 SGHNT and CDR2 YYREEE (reference sequence). The V and J ends lost 4 bases and 4 bases, in that order; junction bases with no gene match: 5. CDR3 length: 16 residues. The CDR3 coding sequence is TGTGCCAGCAGCAGCGGGACTAGCGGGGAATACAATGAGCAGTTCTTC. Translating it yields CASSSGTSGEYNEQFF.

This sequence joins TRBV19 and TRBJ2-6; D unresolved. V gave up 3 bases and J gave up 0 bases, with 9 bases separating them. The CDR3 loop spans 16 amino acids. Per germline, CDR1 LNHDA and CDR2 SQIVND (reference sequence). The CDR3 DNA reads TGTGCCAGTAGTATTCGGCCGGGCTCTGGGGCCAACGTCCTGACTTTC. Translation: CASSIRPGSGANVLTF.

The chain uses TRBV9 and TRBJ1-6, with a tentative D call TRBD1 (6 bases). The CDR3 is made up of 15 amino acids. Germline V gene data show CDR1 as SGDLS and CDR2 as YYNGEE. V lost 4 bases, J lost 7 bases, and 15 bases lay in between. CDR3 region: CASSPLQGSNSPLHF. The CDR3 DNA reads TGTGCCAGCAGCCCCCTACAGGGATCAAATTCACCCCTCCACTTT.

DNA of the CDR3: TGTGCCAGCTCATCCGGACAGGGACAAGAGACCCAGTACTTC. Protein sequence: CASSSGQGQETQYF. This chain joins TRBV18 and TRBJ2-5, with 8 bases identical to TRBD1. V shed 5 bases, J shed 2 bases, and the junction held 4 bases outside the gene matches. The germline V gene has CDR1 KGHSH and CDR2 LQKENI. The CDR3 is 14 residues long.

This clone was counted between two and nine times. This chain connects TRBV29-1 to TRBJ1-5, with 8 bases that match TRBD1. The J segment lost 7 bases and the V segment lost 5 bases, leaving 4 bases of the junction unmatched. CDR1 and CDR2 (germline): SQVTM, ANQGSEA. The CDR3 covers 12 residues. The CDR3 is CSVSDREQPQHF. CDR3 DNA sequence: TGCAGCGTTTCGGACAGGGAACAGCCCCAGCATTTT.

This chain joins TRBV24-1 and TRBJ2-5; D not certain. CDR3 length equals 14 residues. Germline-derived CDR1 and CDR2 are KGHDR and SFDVKD. V lost 3 bases, J lost 4 bases, and 11 bases lay in between. The CDR3 region is CATSDPRSSETQYF. In DNA, the CDR3 is TGTGCCACCAGTGATCCCCGCAGTTCAGAGACCCAGTACTTC.

The chain links TRBV28 to TRBJ2-7; the match to TRBD1 covers 10 bases. Germline CDR1 reads MDHEN; CDR2 reads SYDVKM. Trimming took 2 bases from V and 3 from J; bases not matched to a gene: 4. The CDR3 runs to 15 residues. Here the CDR3 reads CASSLGTGAYYEQYF. In DNA form, the CDR3 reads TGTGCCAGCAGTTTAGGGACAGGGGCATACTACGAGCAGTACTTC.

The V gene is TRBV5-6, the J gene TRBJ1-4, with D tentatively TRBD1 (5 bases). The V gene lost 2 bases and the J gene lost 7 bases, with 15 bases spanning the gap. The CDR3 has 15 residues. Germline lookup yields CDR1 SGHDT and CDR2 YYEEEE. CDR3: CASSLQEGWSEKLFF. CDR3 sequence (DNA): TGTGCCAGCAGCTTACAGGAGGGTTGGAGTGAAAAACTGTTTTTT.

This clone came up once. The V call is TRBV11-2, the J call TRBJ2-7; 7 bases match TRBD2. The CDR3 length is 15 residues. After removal of 5 bases from V and 4 bases from J, the junction contained 11 bases not matched to a gene. CDR1 and CDR2 from the germline V gene are SGHAT and FQNNGV. CDR3 nucleotide sequence: TGTGCCAGCAGCCTAGCGGTCCTTAGCGGGTACGAGCAGTACTTC. Translated: CASSLAVLSGYEQYF.